The rows below give T cell receptor beta chains drawn from one sample of a study of regulatory T cells in long-lasting Graves disease. TCRdb reprocessed the multiplex PCR reads with MiXCR, giving one entry per CDR3 protein. This sample has 300,000 to 400,000 distinct CDR3 sequences, with around 20% found just once. This material consisted of peripheral blood mononuclear cells (PBMCs), taken when the disease was refractory, from a patient treated with antithyroid drugs. The receptors shown here come from a female donor with Graves disease. Both conserved end residues are part of each CDR3. A D gene is named only where the DNA matches it firmly. The listing skips clone size in some rows; elsewhere it reads once, few, many or a size class.

V: TRBV18
J: TRBJ1-1
size: few
D: -
CDR3: CASSLREGGTEAFF
DNA: TGTGCCAGCTCCTTACGGGAGGGCGGGACTGAAGCTTTCTTT

V: TRBV9
J: TRBJ2-7
size: few
D: -
CDR3: CASSRFELSYEQYF
DNA: TGTGCCAGCAGCCGCTTTGAACTCTCCTACGAGCAGTACTTC

V: TRBV27
J: TRBJ1-5
size: many
D: -
CDR3: CASSLLGESNQPQHF
DNA: TGTGCCAGCAGTTTGTTAGGGGAGAGCAATCAGCCCCAGCATTTT

V: TRBV6-5
J: TRBJ1-4
size: many
D: -
CDR3: CASSYSSTGEVKLFF
DNA: TGTGCCAGCAGTTACTCTTCGACCGGGGAGGTTAAACTGTTTTTT

V: TRBV30
J: TRBJ1-5
size: few
D: -
CDR3: CAWRAGAGQPQHF
DNA: TGTGCCTGGAGGGCAGGGGCTGGTCAGCCCCAGCATTTT

V: TRBV29-1
J: TRBJ1-6
size: few
D: -
CDR3: CSAGGDGDNSPLHF
DNA: TGCAGCGCCGGCGGGGACGGGGATAATTCACCCCTCCACTTT

V: TRBV20-1
J: TRBJ2-7
size: many
D: TRBD2
CDR3: CSARAIPTGTSGYEQYF
DNA: TGCAGTGCTAGAGCCATCCCGACCGGGACTAGCGGATACGAGCAGTACTTC

V: TRBV12-3/TRBV12-4
J: TRBJ2-2
size: -
D: TRBD2
CDR3: CASLGGGNTGELFF
DNA: TGTGCCAGCCTTGGGGGGGGGAACACCGGGGAGCTGTTTTTT

V: TRBV30
J: TRBJ1-6
size: many
D: -
CDR3: CAWSRIEGSPLHF
DNA: TGTGCCTGGAGTCGCATAGAGGGATCACCCCTCCACTTT

V: TRBV6-1
J: TRBJ2-7
size: -
D: -
CDR3: CASGSYTYPYEQYF
DNA: TGTGCCAGCGGCAGCTACACCTATCCCTACGAGCAGTACTTC

V: TRBV27
J: TRBJ2-2
size: -
D: -
CDR3: CASSSPGLLNTGELFF
DNA: TGTGCCAGCAGTTCTCCGGGTCTTTTAAACACCGGGGAGCTGTTTTTT

V: TRBV6-4
J: TRBJ1-2
size: many
D: -
CDR3: CASSPSLAGYGYTF
DNA: TGTGCCAGCAGCCCCTCGCTAGCGGGCTATGGCTACACCTTC

V: TRBV7-8
J: TRBJ2-7
size: many
D: -
CDR3: CASSLGVSYEQYF
DNA: TGTGCCAGCAGCTTAGGGGTCTCCTACGAGCAGTACTTC

V: TRBV20-1
J: TRBJ2-1
size: once
D: -
CDR3: CSARDRDRLRNEQFF
DNA: TGCAGTGCTAGAGACCGGGACCGTTTAAGGAATGAGCAGTTCTTC

V: TRBV11-2
J: TRBJ2-3
size: -
D: -
CDR3: CASSPNLGDTQYF
DNA: TGTGCCAGCAGCCCTAACCTAGGGGATACGCAGTATTTT

V: TRBV4-1
J: TRBJ1-5
size: few
D: TRBD1
CDR3: CASSQEDRASQHF
DNA: TGCGCCAGCAGCCAAGAGGACAGGGCCTCCCAGCATTTT

V: TRBV29-1
J: TRBJ1-1
size: few
D: -
CDR3: CSVAPGTIAEAFF
DNA: TGCAGCGTTGCCCCTGGGACAATCGCTGAAGCTTTCTTT

V: TRBV13
J: TRBJ1-5
size: -
D: -
CDR3: CASSLGRGAGNQPQHF
DNA: TGTGCCAGCAGCTTAGGCCGCGGGGCAGGAAATCAGCCCCAGCATTTT

V: TRBV7-9
J: TRBJ1-4
size: -
D: TRBD1
CDR3: CASSTGTAEGREKLFF
DNA: TGTGCCAGCAGCACCGGGACAGCAGAAGGGAGGGAAAAACTGTTTTTT

V: TRBV12-3/TRBV12-4
J: TRBJ1-1
size: many
D: -
CDR3: CASSFQDIQTEAFF
DNA: TGTGCCAGCAGTTTCCAAGACATTCAGACTGAAGCTTTCTTT

V: TRBV2
J: TRBJ2-2
size: many
D: TRBD1
CDR3: CASTEGGQGLGELFF
DNA: TGTGCCAGCACCGAAGGCGGACAGGGCCTCGGGGAGCTGTTTTTT

V: TRBV27
J: TRBJ1-2
size: many
D: -
CDR3: CASSTTANYGYTF
DNA: TGTGCCAGCAGTACGACTGCTAACTATGGCTACACCTTC

V: TRBV20-1
J: TRBJ1-1
size: few
D: -
CDR3: CSAQNPGLGGHTEAFF
DNA: TGCAGTGCTCAGAACCCGGGCCTCGGAGGGCACACTGAAGCTTTCTTT

V: TRBV12-3/TRBV12-4
J: TRBJ1-5
size: many
D: -
CDR3: CASTEGVAGNQPQHF
DNA: TGTGCCAGCACGGAAGGAGTAGCTGGCAATCAGCCCCAGCATTTT

V: TRBV5-1
J: TRBJ1-4
size: -
D: TRBD1
CDR3: CASSADRGRANEKPFF
DNA: TGCGCCAGCAGCGCGGACAGGGGGCGAGCTAATGAAAAACCGTTTTTT

V: TRBV15
J: TRBJ2-7
size: many
D: TRBD1
CDR3: CATSRGRNRGDEQYF
DNA: TGTGCCACCAGCAGAGGTAGGAACAGGGGTGACGAGCAGTACTTC

V: TRBV20-1
J: TRBJ1-6
size: many
D: -
CDR3: CSARDSGADNSPLHF
DNA: TGCAGTGCTAGAGATTCGGGGGCGGATAATTCACCCCTCCACTTT

V: TRBV3-1
J: TRBJ1-5
size: many
D: -
CDR3: CASSQAVGNQPQHF
DNA: TGTGCCAGCAGCCAAGCGGTGGGCAATCAGCCCCAGCATTTT

V: TRBV7-9
J: TRBJ2-1
size: few
D: TRBD1
CDR3: CASSSRGQGANEQFF
DNA: TGTGCCAGCAGCTCCCGAGGACAGGGGGCAAATGAGCAGTTCTTC

V: TRBV7-2
J: TRBJ1-1
size: few
D: -
CDR3: CASSLALTGRGLTTEAFF
DNA: TGTGCCAGCAGCTTAGCGCTAACGGGGCGAGGGCTTACCACTGAAGCTTTCTTT

V: TRBV12-3/TRBV12-4
J: TRBJ1-5
size: many
D: -
CDR3: CASHGRGQPQHF
DNA: TGTGCCAGCCACGGGCGAGGTCAGCCCCAGCATTTT

V: TRBV20-1
J: TRBJ2-7
size: few
D: TRBD2
CDR3: CSARDSEGTSGNYEQYF
DNA: TGCAGTGCTAGAGATAGCGAGGGGACTAGCGGAAACTACGAGCAGTACTTC

V: TRBV3-1
J: TRBJ2-3
size: -
D: TRBD2
CDR3: CASSLLAGDDTQYF
DNA: TGTGCCAGCAGCCTACTAGCGGGGGATGATACGCAGTATTTT

V: TRBV2
J: TRBJ1-5
size: many
D: -
CDR3: CASRNLMGQPQHF
DNA: TGTGCCAGCAGGAACTTGATGGGGCAGCCCCAGCATTTT

V: TRBV28
J: TRBJ2-2
size: many
D: TRBD1
CDR3: CASRSQGMNTGELFF
DNA: TGTGCCAGCAGGTCACAGGGGATGAACACCGGGGAGCTGTTTTTT

V: TRBV28
J: TRBJ1-5
size: many
D: -
CDR3: CASSLYGTRNQPQHF
DNA: TGTGCCAGCAGTTTATATGGGACGAGGAATCAGCCCCAGCATTTT

V: TRBV3-1
J: TRBJ1-2
size: many
D: TRBD1
CDR3: CASSQFWDRENYGYTF
DNA: TGTGCCAGCAGCCAATTTTGGGACAGGGAGAACTATGGCTACACCTTC

V: TRBV19
J: TRBJ1-1
size: -
D: -
CDR3: CASSVGRVRDTEAFF
DNA: TGTGCCAGTAGCGTTGGGAGGGTGAGGGACACTGAAGCTTTCTTT

V: TRBV18
J: TRBJ2-5
size: many
D: -
CDR3: CASSPPGIRTQYF
DNA: TGTGCCAGCTCACCACCCGGGATAAGGACCCAGTACTTC

V: TRBV15
J: TRBJ2-7
size: -
D: -
CDR3: CATSRDTPYSGNYEQYF
DNA: TGTGCCACCAGCAGAGATACCCCCTATAGCGGTAATTACGAGCAGTACTTC